These 32 T cell receptor beta chains were sequenced from one sample in a study of neoadjuvant anti-PD-1 for oral cavity cancer. Described time point: after neoadjuvant nivolumab, at surgical resection. Libraries were prepared by immunoSEQ multiplex PCR; TCRdb keeps only in-frame clonotypes and omits some of them. The sample shows some 30,000 clones, 70% to 80% of them seen only once. The source was PBMCs, collected after nivolumab (anti-PD-1) treatment. Receptors originate from a person between 40 and 85 years old with oral cavity squamous cell carcinoma.

The chain couples TRBV9 to TRBJ2-5; the D gene is possibly TRBD2 (6 bases). In germline, CDR1 is SGDLS, CDR2 YYNGEE. V was shortened by 0 bases and J by 2 bases, with 8 bases between the two germline ends. CDR3 length: 14 residues. CDR3 in DNA: TGTGCCAGCAGCGTAGGGAGGGCACAAGAGACCCAGTACTTC. Protein product: CASSVGRAQETQYF.

V and J are TRBV7-7 and TRBJ2-1; 16 nucleotides agree with TRBD2. J was trimmed by 10 bases and V by 4 bases; bases with no gene match: 4. Germline lookup yields CDR1 SSHAT and CDR2 FNYEAQ (reference sequence). The CDR3 is 15 residues long. The CDR3 DNA reads TGTGCCAGCAGCTCGGGACTAGCGGGGGGGGAAGAGCAGTTCTTC. This encodes CASSSGLAGGEEQFF. Full variable domain (outside the CDR3, taken from reference TRBV7-7 and TRBJ2-1): GAGVSQSPRYKVTKRGQDVTLRCDPISSHATLYWYQQALGQGPEFLTYFNYEAQPDKSGLPSDRFSAERPEGSISTLTIQRTEQRDSAMYRCASSSGLAGGEEQFFGPGTRLTVL.

This chain uses TRBV2 with TRBJ2-1; tentatively, D is TRBD2 (6 bases). This CDR3 is built from 15 residues. Per the germline V gene, CDR1 is SNHLY and CDR2 is FYNNEI. Deletions cut 4 bases from V and 6 bases from J, with 16 bases between. The CDR3 loop is CASSVRAGQPNEQFF. DNA of the CDR3: TGTGCCAGCAGTGTTAGGGCGGGGCAACCCAATGAGCAGTTCTTC. Supplemented by reference TRBV2 and TRBJ2-1, the full variable domain reads EPEVTQTPSHQVTQMGQEVILRCVPISNHLYFYWYRQILGQKVEFLVSFYNNEISEKSEIFDDQFSVERPDGSNFTLKIRSTKLEDSAMYFCASSVRAGQPNEQFFGPGTRLTVL.

A single count supports this clone. The chain recombines TRBV25-1 with TRBJ1-1, with 8 bases matching TRBD1. The length of the CDR3 is 15 residues. Trimming removed 4 bases from V and 3 bases from J; junction bases left unmatched: 7. Germline V gene data show CDR1 as MGHDK and CDR2 as SYGVNS. CDR3 loop: CASSVSTGAYTEAFF. CDR3 coding DNA: TGTGCCAGCAGTGTTTCGACAGGGGCGTACACTGAAGCTTTCTTT. Based on the CDR3 plus reference TRBV25-1 and TRBJ1-1, the full variable domain is EADIYQTPRYLVIGTGKKITLECSQTMGHDKMYWYQQDPGMELHLIHYSYGVNSTEKGDLSSESTVSRIRTEHFPLTLESARPSHTSQYLCASSVSTGAYTEAFFGQGTRLTVV.

The chain employs TRBV7-6 and TRBJ1-5; 7 bases are a match to TRBD1. In germline, CDR1 is SGHVS, CDR2 FNYEAQ. The J segment lost 3 bases and the V segment lost 3 bases, leaving 5 bases of the junction unmatched. The length of the CDR3 is 15 residues. CDR3 residues: CASSFRQGHNQPQHF. CDR3 sequence (DNA): TGTGCCAGCAGCTTCCGACAGGGACACAATCAGCCCCAGCATTTT.

J is TRBJ1-4 and V is TRBV15; D is unclear. Between the trimmed V and J ends, which lost 0 bases and 8 bases, there was a span of 16 bases. Germline CDR1 is LNHNV and CDR2 is YYDKDF (reference sequence). This CDR3 has 16 residues. The CDR3 nucleotides read TGTGCCACCAGCAGAGATCAAAATCGGGGTCGGGAAAAACTGTTTTTT. Translated: CATSRDQNRGREKLFF.

V and J are TRBV19 and TRBJ1-4, with 9 bases aligning to TRBD1. CDR3 length: 18 amino acids. Losses at the gene ends were 3 bases for V and 5 bases for J; bases not matched to a gene: 13. Germline V gene lookup returns CDR1 LNHDA and CDR2 SQIVND (reference sequence). CDR3 sequence: CASSIPTRTGDMNEKLFF. Written as DNA, the CDR3 is TGTGCCAGTAGTATTCCTACGCGGACAGGGGATATGAATGAAAAACTGTTTTTT.

This clone appeared a few times. V and J are TRBV30 and TRBJ2-2; 11 positions match TRBD2. The J segment lost 3 bases and the V segment lost 0 bases, leaving 0 bases of the junction unmatched. CDR3 length: 15 residues. Germline lookup yields CDR1 GTSNPN and CDR2 SVGIG (reference sequence). The CDR3 bases are TGTGCCTGGAGTGTACTAGCGGGGGACACCGGGGAGCTGTTTTTT. It specifies CAWSVLAGDTGELFF.

V gene TRBV28 combines with J gene TRBJ1-5; D remains unclear. The CDR3 is 18 residues long. CDR1 MDHEN and CDR2 SYDVKM come from the germline V gene. V dropped 5 bases and J dropped 5 bases, with 25 bases sitting between them. The CDR3 DNA sequence: TGTGCCAGCAGTGTAGACCCTACCTCGACGGGGAACCATCAGCCCCAGCATTTT. It specifies CASSVDPTSTGNHQPQHF.

The count of this clone is one. The chain uses TRBV21-1 and TRBJ1-1; no DNA check was done on the table's D call, TRBD1. TRBV21-1 is tagged as a pseudogene. The CDR3 covers 12 residues. This chain's CDR3 is CASSTSGTEVFF. In DNA form, the CDR3 reads TGTGCCAGCAGCACTTCCGGGACAGAGGTTTTCTTT.

The V call is TRBV6-5, the J call TRBJ2-5; 11 nucleotides line up with TRBD2. V lost 4 bases, J lost 5 bases, and 3 bases stayed unmatched. CDR3 length: 14 residues. Germline V CDR1 and CDR2: MNHEY, SVGAGI. The CDR3: CASSFASGGETQYF. The CDR3, as DNA: TGTGCCAGCAGTTTCGCTAGCGGGGGGGAGACCCAGTACTTC.

V gene TRBV4-1 combines with J gene TRBJ2-7, with D possibly TRBD2 on 6 matching bases. With 3 bases removed from V and 5 bases from J, the gap between germline ends came to 14 bases. The CDR3 consists of 14 residues. Germline V CDR1 and CDR2: MGHRA, YSYEKL. This CDR3 reads CASSHPTRSNEQYF. CDR3 bases: TGCGCCAGCAGCCACCCGACTAGATCTAACGAGCAGTACTTC.

This clone was counted a few times. Here the CDR3 DNA reads TGTGCCAGCAGCAGGGAGCCCTCTGGAAACACCATATATTTT. Its protein is CASSREPSGNTIYF. The chain has TRBV7-2 and TRBJ1-3, with unresolved D. V dropped 5 bases and J dropped 0 bases, with 8 bases sitting between them. CDR1 is SGHTA and CDR2 is FQGNSA in the germline V gene. The CDR3 is 14 amino acids. Supplemented by reference TRBV7-2 and TRBJ1-3, the full variable domain reads GAGVSQSPSNKVTEKGKDVELRCDPISGHTALYWYRQSLGQGLEFLIYFQGNSAPDKSGLPSDRFSAERTGGSVSTLTIQRTQQEDSAVYLCASSREPSGNTIYFGEGSWLTVV.

V usage is TRBV2 and J usage is TRBJ2-7, with 9 bases aligning to TRBD1. V gave up 7 bases and J gave up 4 bases; unmatched junction bases: 5. Per the germline V gene, CDR1 is SNHLY and CDR2 is FYNNEI. The CDR3 is 13 amino acids. Here the CDR3 DNA reads TGTGCCAGCACCAGGGACAGGGCTTACGAGCAGTACTTC. This encodes CASTRDRAYEQYF.

This sequence joins TRBV7-2 and TRBJ1-1, with TRBD1 matching 7 bases. J gave up 6 bases and V 5 bases, and 6 bases lay outside the gene matches. Per the germline V gene, CDR1 is SGHTA and CDR2 is FQGNSA. The CDR3 spans 13 residues. The CDR3 DNA reads as TGTGCCAGCAGCCTGACAGGGATCGCTGAAGCTTTCTTT. Encoded protein: CASSLTGIAEAFF.

The chain joins TRBV7-8 to TRBJ1-2; perhaps TRBD1 as D (5 bases). Germline CDR1 reads SGHVS; CDR2 reads FQNEAQ. Between the trimmed V and J ends, which lost 5 bases and 1 base, there was a span of 8 bases. CDR3 length: 13 amino acids. The CDR3 protein is CASSPGLNYGYTF. As DNA, the CDR3 is TGTGCCAGCAGCCCGGGGCTTAACTATGGCTACACCTTC.

V and J are TRBV5-4 and TRBJ2-3; 9 bases are shared with TRBD2. The J segment lost 4 bases and the V segment lost 2 bases, leaving 8 bases of the junction unmatched. Germline CDR1 is SGHNT and CDR2 is YYREEE (reference sequence). The CDR3 is 16 amino acids. CDR3 region: CASSFGRGGASDTQYF. CDR3 DNA sequence: TGTGCCAGCAGCTTCGGACGCGGGGGGGCATCAGATACGCAGTATTTT.

This clone was seen just once. The rearrangement joins TRBV28 to TRBJ1-2; no firm D call. Germline V lookup: CDR1 MDHEN, CDR2 SYDVKM. V gave up 7 bases and J gave up 5 bases, with 14 bases separating them. This CDR3 spans 13 amino acids. This CDR3 reads CASTPPERYGYTF. The CDR3 DNA follows: TGTGCCAGCACCCCACCCGAGCGGTATGGCTACACCTTC.

The gene calls are TRBV5-1 and TRBJ2-1; 7 bases fit TRBD1. This CDR3 is built from 16 residues. CDR1 is SGHRS, CDR2 YFSETQ, per germline. The junction had 10 bases not matched to a gene; V was cut back by 2 bases and J by 5 bases. The CDR3 DNA reads as TGCGCCAGCAGCTTTATTAGGGACAGTTTTAACAATGAGCAGTTCTTC. Translated, it gives CASSFIRDSFNNEQFF.

The V call is TRBV7-7, the J call TRBJ1-5; TRBD1 is a possible D gene (6 bases). With 1 base removed from V and 0 bases from J, the gap between germline ends came to 16 bases. The CDR3 is 18 residues long. Germline V gene sequence: CDR1 SSHAT, CDR2 FNYEAQ (reference sequence). The CDR3 DNA is TGTGCCAGCAGCTTAGTCTTTATGGGGACAAGTAGCAATCAGCCCCAGCATTTT. Protein sequence: CASSLVFMGTSSNQPQHF.

This sequence joins TRBV6-1 and TRBJ1-1; D ambiguous. This CDR3 is 14 amino acids long. Germline values: CDR1 MNHNS, CDR2 SASEGT. Trimming took 6 bases from V and 1 from J, leaving 12 bases between them. The CDR3 loop is CASSTRTRNTEAFF. For the CDR3, the DNA is TGTGCCAGCAGCACCCGGACGAGGAACACTGAAGCTTTCTTT.

The chain is built from TRBV10-1 and TRBJ2-5; TRBD1 might be the D (6 bases). V was cut by 0 bases and J by 5 bases, with 22 bases left in between. Germline assignment: CDR1 WNHNN and CDR2 SYGVQD (reference sequence). The CDR3 length is 18 residues. In DNA form, the CDR3 reads TGCGCCAGCAGTGAGTCGATCACCGGTCAGGGGATTCGCGAGACCCAGTACTTC. Translating gives CASSESITGQGIRETQYF.

This clone was seen a single time. The chain uses TRBV27 and TRBJ2-7; 8 bases match TRBD1. Germline lookup yields CDR1 MNHEY and CDR2 SMNVEV (reference sequence). CDR3 length: 14 amino acids. J was trimmed by 7 bases and V by 4 bases; bases with no gene match: 9. CDR3 coding DNA: TGTGCCAGCAGTTACTCGGACAGGGCGAGTGAGCAGTACTTC. This gives the protein CASSYSDRASEQYF.

J is TRBJ1-1 and V is TRBV18; weak D call: TRBD1 (5 bases). V gave up 0 bases and J gave up 3 bases, with 14 bases separating them. Germline V gene sequence: CDR1 KGHSH, CDR2 LQKENI. CDR3 length: 16 amino acids. CDR3 DNA sequence: TGTGCCAGCTCACCACCGATGGTCAGGGAAGACACTGAAGCTTTCTTT. This translates into CASSPPMVREDTEAFF.

The chain combines TRBV7-2 with TRBJ1-2; 10 bases line up with TRBD1. Per the germline V gene, CDR1 is SGHTA and CDR2 is FQGNSA. V was pared by 2 bases and J by 7 bases, with 10 bases of the junction left unmatched. The length of the CDR3 is 16 residues. CDR3 residues: CASSLNAPGQGSGYTF. CDR3 coding DNA: TGTGCCAGCAGCTTAAACGCTCCGGGACAGGGGAGTGGCTACACCTTC.

V and J are TRBV6-5 and TRBJ2-7, with D unclear. The CDR3 is made up of 15 amino acids. V dropped 6 bases and J dropped 4 bases, with 19 bases sitting between them. Germline values: CDR1 MNHEY, CDR2 SVGAGI. CDR3 sequence (DNA): TGTGCCAGCAGCCCTCAGCCTATCCTTAGGTACGAGCAGTACTTC. This gives the protein CASSPQPILRYEQYF.

This chain joins TRBV30 and TRBJ2-7; D uncertain. CDR1 and CDR2 from the germline V gene are GTSNPN and SVGIG (reference sequence). The CDR3 runs to 16 residues. The V end lost 2 bases, the J end lost 3 bases, and 20 bases lay between the germline ends. The CDR3 DNA follows: TGTGCCTGGAGTACCTTGAAGGCAGGAAAGAACTACGAGCAGTACTTC. Encoded protein: CAWSTLKAGKNYEQYF.

This chain links TRBV2 with TRBJ1-4, with 9 bases aligning to TRBD1. Unmatched junction bases numbered 11, after V lost 7 bases and J lost 8 bases. The CDR3 runs to 15 residues. Germline CDR1 is SNHLY and CDR2 is FYNNEI. The CDR3 sequence: CASTTWTGVVEKLFF. For the CDR3, the DNA is TGTGCCAGCACAACATGGACAGGGGTGGTAGAAAAACTGTTTTTT.

This rearrangement joins TRBV5-6 to TRBJ2-6; the D is unclear. The CDR3 has 17 amino acids. Germline CDR1 reads SGHDT; CDR2 reads YYEEEE. V was clipped by 0 bases and J by 0 bases, with 10 bases between them. The CDR3 sequence: CASSLGSLSSGANVLTF. CDR3 in DNA: TGTGCCAGCAGCTTGGGGTCGTTAAGCTCTGGGGCCAACGTCCTGACTTTC. Complete variable domain (other parts from reference TRBV5-6 and TRBJ2-6): DAGVTQSPTHLIKTRGQQVTLRCSPKSGHDTVSWYQQALGQGPQFIFQYYEEEERQRGNFPDRFSGHQFPNYSSELNVNALLLGDSALYLCASSLGSLSSGANVLTFGAGSRLTVL.

The chain carries TRBV7-9 and TRBJ2-2; D gene unclear. Between the trimmed V and J ends, which lost 1 base and 1 base, there was a span of 4 bases. Germline CDR1 reads SEHNR; CDR2 reads FQNEAQ (reference sequence). This CDR3 is 14 amino acids long. The CDR3 loop is CASSLEGNTGELFF. CDR3 DNA sequence: TGTGCCAGCAGCTTAGAGGGGAACACCGGGGAGCTGTTTTTT.

The rearrangement joins TRBV11-2 to TRBJ1-1; D possibly corresponds to TRBD1 (5 bases). CDR1 SGHAT and CDR2 FQNNGV come from the germline V gene. Trimming cost V 8 bases and J 6 bases, with 16 bases left between them. This CDR3 is 13 amino acids long. The CDR3 nucleotides are TGTGCCAGCCCCAAGGCAGGGTCGGCTGAAGCTTTCTTT. It specifies CASPKAGSAEAFF.

This clone appeared once. This chain uses TRBV10-3 with TRBJ1-2; TRBD1 might be the D (5 bases). CDR3 length equals 15 residues. From germline, CDR1 is ENHRY and CDR2 SYGVKD. The V end was cut by 0 bases, the J end by 0 bases, with 8 bases between. The CDR3, as DNA: TGTGCCATCAGTGAGTCAGGAGGGGCTAACTATGGCTACACCTTC. Translating it yields CAISESGGANYGYTF.